A selection of T cell receptor beta chains follows, all from one sample in a study of T cells in Graves' hyperthyroidism and ophthalmopathy. Each CDR3 protein is one row after TCRdb ran MiXCR on the multiplex PCR reads. The sample lists 300,000 to 400,000 distinct CDR3 sequences, about 12% seen once, with 9.2% in the top ten. What was sequenced was blood. These receptors came from a woman younger than 30 with Graves' hyperthyroidism. Each CDR3 is given with its conserved first and last residue. Each record gives: CDR3 DNA, CDR3 protein, V gene, J gene, clone size, D gene. The D gene is left open where the match is weak. The size of a clone is reported for some rows only, either as once, few or many, or as a class for expanded clones.

CDR3nt: TGTGCCAGCAGTGAGCCGGGGACAGGGGGTCTCTCCTACGAGCAGTACTTC
CDR3aa: CASSEPGTGGLSYEQYF
v_gene: TRBV6-1
j_gene: TRBJ2-7
abundance: many
d_gene: TRBD1

CDR3nt: TGTGCCTGGGCGAGGAGGACCCCCTACGAGCAGTACTTC
CDR3aa: CAWARRTPYEQYF
v_gene: TRBV30
j_gene: TRBJ2-7
abundance: many
d_gene: .

CDR3nt: TGCAGTGCTACCCCGGACGGGGGAAACACCATATATTTT
CDR3aa: CSATPDGGNTIYF
v_gene: TRBV20-1
j_gene: TRBJ1-3
abundance: few
d_gene: .

CDR3nt: TGCGCCAGCAGGCTAGATTATTCAGGGACTTCTGAAAAACTGTTTTTT
CDR3aa: CASRLDYSGTSEKLFF
v_gene: TRBV4-1
j_gene: TRBJ1-4
abundance: few
d_gene: .

CDR3nt: TGTGCCAGCAGCTTGGTCGGGGGTTCAGGGTATGAGACCCAGTACTTC
CDR3aa: CASSLVGGSGYETQYF
v_gene: TRBV27
j_gene: TRBJ2-5
abundance: .
d_gene: .

CDR3nt: TGTGCCTGGAGCGATCCTGGGACATTTGGCACAGATACGCAGTATTTT
CDR3aa: CAWSDPGTFGTDTQYF
v_gene: TRBV30
j_gene: TRBJ2-3
abundance: many
d_gene: .

CDR3nt: TGTGCCAGCAGCCTGGGACTAGCGGGAGCTGTCAAAAACATTCAGTACTTC
CDR3aa: CASSLGLAGAVKNIQYF
v_gene: TRBV3-1
j_gene: TRBJ2-4
abundance: many
d_gene: TRBD2

CDR3nt: TGTGCCAGCAGTACCTTTGACAGGGGCTACGAGCAGTACTTC
CDR3aa: CASSTFDRGYEQYF
v_gene: TRBV28
j_gene: TRBJ2-7
abundance: many
d_gene: TRBD1

CDR3nt: TGTGCCAGCAGTTATGACACAGGGGGGAAAGCTTTCTTT
CDR3aa: CASSYDTGGKAFF
v_gene: TRBV28
j_gene: TRBJ1-1
abundance: many
d_gene: TRBD1

CDR3nt: TGTGCCAGCAGTGGAGGGACAGGGGAGGAACCTTTCTTT
CDR3aa: CASSGGTGEEPFF
v_gene: TRBV12-3/TRBV12-4
j_gene: TRBJ1-1
abundance: many
d_gene: TRBD1

CDR3nt: TGTGCCAGCAGTGGCCGGGACACCTACCAAGAGACCCAGTACTTC
CDR3aa: CASSGRDTYQETQYF
v_gene: TRBV6-1
j_gene: TRBJ2-5
abundance: .
d_gene: .

CDR3nt: TGTGCCAGTATTGGGTTGGGGGGGGGCCAAAATGAGCAGTTCTTC
CDR3aa: CASIGLGGGQNEQFF
v_gene: TRBV19
j_gene: TRBJ2-1
abundance: few
d_gene: .

CDR3nt: TGTGCCAGCAGCACAGGGTATCCTACGAATTCACCCCTCCACTTT
CDR3aa: CASSTGYPTNSPLHF
v_gene: TRBV2
j_gene: TRBJ1-6
abundance: many
d_gene: .

CDR3nt: TGTGCCAGCAGCCATGGAGGAGCCTATAATTCACCCCTCCACTTT
CDR3aa: CASSHGGAYNSPLHF
v_gene: TRBV3-1
j_gene: TRBJ1-6
abundance: many
d_gene: .

CDR3nt: TGCGCCAGCAGCCAGGTGGTTAACTATGGCTACACCTTC
CDR3aa: CASSQVVNYGYTF
v_gene: TRBV4-1
j_gene: TRBJ1-2
abundance: many
d_gene: .

CDR3nt: TGTGCCAGCAGGGTCCCAGGGTCCTCCTACGAGCAGTACTTC
CDR3aa: CASRVPGSSYEQYF
v_gene: TRBV11-2
j_gene: TRBJ2-7
abundance: few
d_gene: .

CDR3nt: TGTGCCAGCAGGACTCATTACAGTGGGAGCCCCTACGAGCAGTACTTC
CDR3aa: CASRTHYSGSPYEQYF
v_gene: TRBV6-2/TRBV6-3
j_gene: TRBJ2-7
abundance: .
d_gene: .

CDR3nt: TGTGCCAGCAGCTCCGGACAAGGCTTGTACGAGCAGTACTTC
CDR3aa: CASSSGQGLYEQYF
v_gene: TRBV7-2
j_gene: TRBJ2-7
abundance: .
d_gene: .

CDR3nt: TGTGCCTGGAGTGCGTCGAGTTGGAACACTGAAGCTTTCTTT
CDR3aa: CAWSASSWNTEAFF
v_gene: TRBV30
j_gene: TRBJ1-1
abundance: many
d_gene: .

CDR3nt: TGTGCCAGCAGCTTACTAGCGGGAGGCCAGCACGTCAATGAGCAGTTCTTC
CDR3aa: CASSLLAGGQHVNEQFF
v_gene: TRBV5-6
j_gene: TRBJ2-1
abundance: .
d_gene: TRBD2

CDR3nt: TGTGCCAGCAGCCCCGGGACAGGGAGTTATGGCTACACCTTC
CDR3aa: CASSPGTGSYGYTF
v_gene: TRBV3-1
j_gene: TRBJ1-2
abundance: many
d_gene: TRBD1

CDR3nt: TGTGCCAGCAGCCAGGCACAATTATCCGGGACAGGGAGCGGCTACACCTTC
CDR3aa: CASSQAQLSGTGSGYTF
v_gene: TRBV3-1
j_gene: TRBJ1-2
abundance: many
d_gene: TRBD1

CDR3nt: TGTGCCTGGAGTGTACATAACGGGGATAGCACAGATACGCAGTATTTT
CDR3aa: CAWSVHNGDSTDTQYF
v_gene: TRBV30
j_gene: TRBJ2-3
abundance: few
d_gene: .

CDR3nt: TGTGCCAGCAGTTCTCCCCCCCTTTGGACTGAAGCTTTCTTT
CDR3aa: CASSSPPLWTEAFF
v_gene: TRBV28
j_gene: TRBJ1-1
abundance: many
d_gene: .

CDR3nt: TGTGCCAGCAGTGAAGCGACCTGGGGAAACACCATATATTTT
CDR3aa: CASSEATWGNTIYF
v_gene: TRBV6-1
j_gene: TRBJ1-3
abundance: few
d_gene: .

CDR3nt: TGTGCCAGCAGACAGGGGGTCGCACATGGCTACACCTTC
CDR3aa: CASRQGVAHGYTF
v_gene: TRBV2
j_gene: TRBJ1-2
abundance: many
d_gene: TRBD1

CDR3nt: TGCAGTGCTAGAGATTCGCTAGCGGGAGGGCAATACGAGCAGTACTTC
CDR3aa: CSARDSLAGGQYEQYF
v_gene: TRBV20-1
j_gene: TRBJ2-7
abundance: many
d_gene: TRBD2

CDR3nt: TGTGCCAGCAGCGGTAACATGGTGGTAGAGACCCAGTACTTC
CDR3aa: CASSGNMVVETQYF
v_gene: TRBV2
j_gene: TRBJ2-5
abundance: .
d_gene: .

CDR3nt: TGCAGTGCTAGCCACTGGAGGGGGTCCTACGAGCAGTACTTC
CDR3aa: CSASHWRGSYEQYF
v_gene: TRBV20-1
j_gene: TRBJ2-7
abundance: many
d_gene: .

CDR3nt: TGTGCCAGCAGCCCGCCAGGGGGCTTGGATGAGCAGTTCTTC
CDR3aa: CASSPPGGLDEQFF
v_gene: TRBV5-8
j_gene: TRBJ2-1
abundance: few
d_gene: TRBD1

CDR3nt: TGCAGTGCTAGAGACCCGGGAGGGGGGGCGGGCACTGAAGCTTTCTTT
CDR3aa: CSARDPGGGAGTEAFF
v_gene: TRBV20-1
j_gene: TRBJ1-1
abundance: .
d_gene: .

CDR3nt: TGTGCCAGTAGATCTCGGACAGTTGAAGCTTTCTTT
CDR3aa: CASRSRTVEAFF
v_gene: TRBV19
j_gene: TRBJ1-1
abundance: few
d_gene: .

CDR3nt: TGTGCCAGCAGTCCGGCCAGCCGGACCCTCTATGGCTACACCTTC
CDR3aa: CASSPASRTLYGYTF
v_gene: TRBV28
j_gene: TRBJ1-2
abundance: many
d_gene: .

CDR3nt: TGCGCCAGCAGACCGAGAGAGGGGTCCTACAATGAGCAGTTCTTC
CDR3aa: CASRPREGSYNEQFF
v_gene: TRBV4-1
j_gene: TRBJ2-1
abundance: few
d_gene: .

CDR3nt: TGTGCCAGTACCGGGACAGCAGATCAGCCCCAGCATTTT
CDR3aa: CASTGTADQPQHF
v_gene: TRBV2
j_gene: TRBJ1-5
abundance: many
d_gene: TRBD1

CDR3nt: TGCAGTGCTCCGAGGACAGGGTCGCCCTACGAGCAGTACTTC
CDR3aa: CSAPRTGSPYEQYF
v_gene: TRBV20-1
j_gene: TRBJ2-7
abundance: many
d_gene: TRBD1

CDR3nt: TGTGCCAGCAGTTTACAGGGGGCGAATGGCTACACCTTC
CDR3aa: CASSLQGANGYTF
v_gene: TRBV12-3/TRBV12-4
j_gene: TRBJ1-2
abundance: many
d_gene: TRBD1

CDR3nt: TGCGCCAGCAGTGAGAATGGGGGCACTGAAGCTTTCTTT
CDR3aa: CASSENGGTEAFF
v_gene: TRBV10-2
j_gene: TRBJ1-1
abundance: few
d_gene: .

CDR3nt: TGTGCCAGTAGTACCTCAGGGAGCTCTGGGGCCAACGTCCTGACTTTC
CDR3aa: CASSTSGSSGANVLTF
v_gene: TRBV19
j_gene: TRBJ2-6
abundance: .
d_gene: .

CDR3nt: TGTGCCAGCAGTATCTCCGGGACAGTGGTTAATCAGCCCCAGCATTTT
CDR3aa: CASSISGTVVNQPQHF
v_gene: TRBV12-3/TRBV12-4
j_gene: TRBJ1-5
abundance: many
d_gene: TRBD1

CDR3nt: TGTGCCAGCAGCCCGCGGACAGGGATGATGGGAGAGACCCAGTACTTC
CDR3aa: CASSPRTGMMGETQYF
v_gene: TRBV9
j_gene: TRBJ2-5
abundance: many
d_gene: TRBD1

CDR3nt: TGTGCCAGTAGTATAGGGGACCACTCTGGAAACACCATATATTTT
CDR3aa: CASSIGDHSGNTIYF
v_gene: TRBV19
j_gene: TRBJ1-3
abundance: .
d_gene: .

CDR3nt: TGTGCCAGCAGTTTATGGACGAACACCGGGGAGCTGTTTTTT
CDR3aa: CASSLWTNTGELFF
v_gene: TRBV27
j_gene: TRBJ2-2
abundance: few
d_gene: .

CDR3nt: TGTGCCAGCACCCGACTTGGGGGGGCCATGAACACTGAAGCTTTCTTT
CDR3aa: CASTRLGGAMNTEAFF
v_gene: TRBV27
j_gene: TRBJ1-1
abundance: few
d_gene: .

CDR3nt: TGTGCCAGCAGCTCCCACCCGGGACTAGCGGGAGGGGATACGCAGTATTTT
CDR3aa: CASSSHPGLAGGDTQYF
v_gene: TRBV7-9
j_gene: TRBJ2-3
abundance: .
d_gene: TRBD2

CDR3nt: TGTGCCAGCAGGGAACAGGGTACAAGCAATCAGCCCCAGCATTTT
CDR3aa: CASREQGTSNQPQHF
v_gene: TRBV6-1
j_gene: TRBJ1-5
abundance: .
d_gene: .

CDR3nt: TGTGCCAGCAGCTTCGGCGAGGGGGGTCAGCCCCAGCATTTT
CDR3aa: CASSFGEGGQPQHF
v_gene: TRBV5-5
j_gene: TRBJ1-5
abundance: many
d_gene: .

CDR3nt: TGCGCCAGCAGCCAACAGGGGGGATATGGCTACACCTTC
CDR3aa: CASSQQGGYGYTF
v_gene: TRBV4-1
j_gene: TRBJ1-2
abundance: few
d_gene: TRBD1

CDR3nt: TGTGCCAGCAGTGAGATTGTTGGGGGAGGCTACACCTTC
CDR3aa: CASSEIVGGGYTF
v_gene: TRBV6-1
j_gene: TRBJ1-2
abundance: many
d_gene: .

CDR3nt: TGTGCCAGCAGCTTACAGTTCCCAGTGGGCTATGGCTACACCTTC
CDR3aa: CASSLQFPVGYGYTF
v_gene: TRBV5-6
j_gene: TRBJ1-2
abundance: few
d_gene: .

CDR3nt: TGCAGTGCTAGACGCCGAGGCAGGACCACAGATACGCAGTATTTT
CDR3aa: CSARRRGRTTDTQYF
v_gene: TRBV20-1
j_gene: TRBJ2-3
abundance: many
d_gene: .

CDR3nt: TGTGCCAGCAGTTACTTTCTAGGTACAGAATTTGATAGCAATCAGCCCCAGCATTTT
CDR3aa: CASSYFLGTEFDSNQPQHF
v_gene: TRBV6-6
j_gene: TRBJ1-5
abundance: many
d_gene: .

CDR3nt: TGCGCCAGCAGTGAAGGCGGAGATAGCACAGATACGCAGTATTTT
CDR3aa: CASSEGGDSTDTQYF
v_gene: TRBV10-2
j_gene: TRBJ2-3
abundance: many
d_gene: .

CDR3nt: TGTGCCTGGAGCGTAGGGGAGGGCCCCTACGAGCAGTACTTC
CDR3aa: CAWSVGEGPYEQYF
v_gene: TRBV30
j_gene: TRBJ2-7
abundance: many
d_gene: TRBD2

CDR3nt: TGTGCCAGCACCCTAGGCCAGGGGGGACAGCAAGAGACCCAGTACTTC
CDR3aa: CASTLGQGGQQETQYF
v_gene: TRBV28
j_gene: TRBJ2-5
abundance: .
d_gene: .

CDR3nt: TGTGCCAGCAGCACCGGGACTAGTGTTGGCAATGAGCAGTTCTTC
CDR3aa: CASSTGTSVGNEQFF
v_gene: TRBV9
j_gene: TRBJ2-1
abundance: .
d_gene: TRBD2

CDR3nt: TGTGCCAGTAGTTCCGACAGGGGGCGTGAAGATACGCAGTATTTT
CDR3aa: CASSSDRGREDTQYF
v_gene: TRBV19
j_gene: TRBJ2-3
abundance: few
d_gene: TRBD1

CDR3nt: TGTGCCAGCAGCCAGGGGGAGGACACTGAAGCTTTCTTT
CDR3aa: CASSQGEDTEAFF
v_gene: TRBV3-1
j_gene: TRBJ1-1
abundance: many
d_gene: .

CDR3nt: TGCAGTGCTAGCCCACGGGAGGGCCTCCACGAGCAGTACTTC
CDR3aa: CSASPREGLHEQYF
v_gene: TRBV20-1
j_gene: TRBJ2-7
abundance: .
d_gene: TRBD2